This record covers a single T cell receptor beta chain. The antigen remains unidentified. The data stem from a study of Ad26.COV2.S vaccination and SARS-CoV-2 variants. As for the study in general: Intramuscular Ad26.COV2.S doses were given once or twice, 56 days apart.

The CDR3 extends over 16 amino acids. V was cut by 2 bases and J by 7 bases, with 18 bases left in between. CDR1 GTSNPN and CDR2 SVGIG come from the germline V gene (reference sequence). Treatment of the sample: roughly 19 received Ad26.COV2.S at low or high dose, single or two shots; five or six received placebo; per-sample allocation not given. Following the first vaccine or placebo injection, samples were taken on day 63. An adult aged 18-55 years in Boston served as the donor. The method was immunoSEQ multiplex PCR; TCRdb's version includes in-frame clones alone and lacks a portion of them. The sample includes about 250,000 clones, roughly nine tenths of them seen just once. Findings of the study overall: Vaccinated individuals (as opposed to placebo recipients) had higher spike-specific TCR breadth.

The chain carries TRBV30 and TRBJ1-6; tentatively, D is TRBD1 (6 bases). This TCR came from a person aged 18-60 years who received the Ad26.COV2.S COVID-19 vaccine or a placebo. The material was peripheral blood, obtained in a trial of Ad26.COV2.S vaccine versus placebo. The CDR3 is CAWSFPGQSRNSPLHF. Written as DNA, the CDR3 is TGTGCCTGGAGTTTTCCGGGACAAAGCAGGAATTCACCCCTCCACTTT. The entire variable domain, with the rest obtained from reference TRBV30 and TRBJ1-6, is as follows: SQTIHQWPATLVQPVGSPLSLECTVEGTSNPNLYWYRQAAGRGLQLLFYSVGIGQISSEVPQNLSASRPQDRQFILSSKKLLLSDSGFYLCAWSFPGQSRNSPLHFGNGTRLTVT.